The 6 T cell receptor beta chains in this list originate from one sample, sequenced in a study of CD8 T cells in ankylosing spondylitis. TCRdb re-analysed the 5' RACE reads in MiXCR, keeping a single row per CDR3 protein. The sample contains under 150,000 distinct CDR3 sequences, roughly 8% of which appear only once. Source material: synovial fluid, either unsorted or a sorted T cell fraction (not recorded which). These receptors were taken from a male donor with ankylosing spondylitis.

This clonotype was counted between two and nine times. The chain is built from TRBV7-9 and TRBJ1-2, with TRBD1 as a possible D gene (6 bases). CDR3 size: 13 residues. V was shortened by 5 bases and J by 6 bases, with 13 bases between the two germline ends. Germline values: CDR1 SEHNR, CDR2 FQNEAQ (reference sequence). Written as DNA, the CDR3 is TGTGCCAGCAGCCAGGGAACAGGGCATGGCTACACCTTC. Protein product: CASSQGTGHGYTF. The variable domain in full, with the rest retrieved from reference TRBV7-9 and TRBJ1-2, is DTGVSQNPRHKITKRGQNVTFRCDPISEHNRLYWYRQTLGQGPEFLTYFQNEAQLEKSRLLSDRFSAERPKGSFSTLEIQRTEQGDSAMYLCASSQGTGHGYTFGSGTRLTVV.

This clonotype showed up many times. The CDR3 is CASSEAGDGPYEQYF. DNA for the CDR3: TGTGCCAGCAGTGAAGCGGGAGACGGGCCCTACGAGCAGTACTTC. This chain connects TRBV6-1 to TRBJ2-7; possible D gene TRBD2, 5 bases. Germline CDR1 MNHNS, CDR2 SASEGT. The CDR3 has 15 residues. Trimming pared 0 bases from V and 2 bases from J, leaving 11 bases between.

As concerns this clonotype: Relative to the germline gene, one junction end is altered; a read error may explain this. The chain has TRBV7-7 and TRBJ2-5; either TRBD1 or TRBD2 may fit D (6 bases each). The CDR3 has 14 amino acids. Germline V lookup: CDR1 SSHAT, CDR2 FNYEAQ (reference sequence). CDR3 in amino acids: CASSPSGQGSIQYF. For the CDR3, the DNA is TGTGCTAGCAGCCCGAGCGGGCAGGGGAGTATCCAGTACTTC.

The chain recombines TRBV20-1 with TRBJ2-7; TRBD1 aligns across 7 bases. V was clipped by 6 bases and J by 3 bases; unmatched bases: 11. Looked up from germline, CDR1 is DFQATT and CDR2 is SNEGSKA (reference sequence). This CDR3 region has 14 residues. Here the CDR3 DNA reads TGCAGTGCCAGGGACAGATTAGGTTTCTACGAGCAGTACTTC. Its protein product is CSARDRLGFYEQYF.

This clonotype showed up just a few times. V and J are TRBV6-1 and TRBJ1-1, with D uncertain. The V gene's germline CDR1 is MNHNS and CDR2 SASEGT. With 1 base removed from V and 0 bases from J, the gap between germline ends came to 12 bases. The CDR3 length is 16 residues. CDR3 sequence reads: CASSEGLFGMNTEAFF. The CDR3 coding sequence is TGTGCCAGCAGTGAAGGGCTATTTGGTATGAACACTGAAGCTTTCTTT.

The chain joins TRBV9 to TRBJ2-7, with D perhaps being TRBD1 or TRBD2 (5 bases each). The V gene's germline CDR1 is SGDLS and CDR2 YYNGEE. The CDR3 has 12 amino acids. Deletions cut 3 bases from V and 2 bases from J, with 6 bases between. The CDR3 reads CASSGDAYEQYF. DNA for the CDR3: TGTGCCAGCAGCGGGGACGCCTACGAGCAGTACTTC.